This T cell receptor beta chain was retrieved from a study of T-cell reconstitution after alpha-beta-depleted transplantation in children. Preparation of the TCRbeta library used unique molecular identifiers. TCRdb used MiXCR to reprocess the PCR reads, holding one entry per CDR3 protein. Of about 830,000 distinct CDR3 sequences detected, 16% appear once; the ten largest clones hold approximately 4.5%. Study outcomes and limitations: Reportedly, alpha-beta T cells present about two months post-transplant originated from several hundred expanded clones of graft origin. Recipient T cells and thymic progenitors that survived gave rise to the high TCRbeta diversity observed at day 60 in some patients. T-cell counts and diversity at one year following transplant were attributed mainly to newly produced T cells.

V lost 8 bases and J 6 bases, leaving 10 bases between the germline ends. CDR3 length equals 12 residues. Germline CDR1 is MNHEY and CDR2 is SVGAGI. The sample holds a few counts of this clonotype. What it binds is not known. The sequencing used PBMCs, mostly from graft donor cells, collected 360 days after TCRalphabeta/CD19-depleted stem cell transplant. V and J are TRBV6-5 and TRBJ2-2; a weak D match, TRBD2 (5 bases). The sequence derives from a male patient between 10 and 17 years old who had a stem cell transplant for acute lymphoblastic leukemia, so the T cells may come from the graft donor. For the CDR3, the DNA is TGTGCCAGCCAGAGGGCGCCCGGGGAGCTGTTTTTT. Its protein product is CASQRAPGELFF.